This TCR beta chain was sequenced for a study of tumour-infiltrating T cells in Burkitt lymphoma. Turning to the study itself: Repertoire clonality predicted overall and progression-free survival.

Here immunoSEQ multiplex PCR was the method, and the copy in TCRdb shows in-frame clones only, minus some. This sample has around 4,500 clones; around 25% occur once, and the top ten carry approximately 27%. The CDR3 is made up of 14 amino acids. The V end was cut by 4 bases, the J end by 1 base, with 10 bases between. Per the germline V gene, CDR1 is ENHRY and CDR2 is SYGVKD. This clone was seen more than once but under ten times. The chain links TRBV10-3 to TRBJ1-1; D perhaps matches TRBD1 (6 bases). Sequencing was carried out using tumor tissue. This clonotype was sampled from a human donor with diffuse large B-cell lymphoma. DNA of the CDR3: TGTGCCATCAGTGCCGGGACACAGAACACTGAAGCTTTCTTT. Translation gives CAISAGTQNTEAFF.